This paragraph covers one T cell receptor (beta chain) sequence. Some clones are missing from TCRdb's copy, which holds only in-frame ones; the method was immunoSEQ multiplex PCR. Among about 150,000 clones listed, roughly 92% were seen once. CDR3 size: 15 residues. V shed 4 bases and J 1 base; nucleotides not matched to a gene: 6. Germline-derived CDR1 and CDR2 are SGHDT and YYEEEE. These data belong to a study of control samples from healthy donors and cancer patients. The chain recombines TRBV5-6 with TRBJ2-7; 9 bases align to TRBD2. Sequenced: blood. The sequence derives from a man in his fifties or sixties in good health. The CDR3 region is CASSHGTSSSYEQYF. CDR3 bases: TGTGCCAGCAGCCATGGGACTAGCAGTTCCTACGAGCAGTACTTC.